The 13 T cell receptor beta chains in this list originate from one sample, sequenced in a study of shared clonotypes between healthy human individuals. Clones were sequenced by immunoSEQ multiplex PCR, and TCRdb holds only the in-frame ones, with some missing. The sample carries 850,000 to 1,100,000 clones, around 77% recorded once. The sample consisted of memory CD4+ T cells from PBMCs. Subset here: CD45RA-negative fraction. The source of these receptors is a man aged 18 to 30 in good health. Some clones in this sample may be carry-over from other donors' samples.

The rearrangement uses TRBV5-6 and TRBJ1-2, with a possible D match to TRBD1 (5 bases). There are 15 residues in the CDR3. CDR1 is SGHDT and CDR2 is YYEEEE in the germline V gene. Trimming took 0 bases from V and 4 from J, leaving 13 bases between them. The CDR3 coding sequence is TGTGCCAGCAGCTTGGGACAGTCCTCTATCTATGGCTACACCTTC. Its translation is CASSLGQSSIYGYTF.

In this sample, this clone turned up a few times. The chain combines TRBV19 with TRBJ2-7; D may be TRBD2 (6 bases). V dropped 5 bases and J dropped 0 bases, with 14 bases sitting between them. This CDR3 has 15 amino acids. Per the germline V gene, CDR1 is LNHDA and CDR2 is SQIVND (reference sequence). The CDR3 loop is CASSHRDFLSYEQYF. In DNA, the CDR3 is TGTGCCAGTAGTCACCGGGACTTCCTCTCCTACGAGCAGTACTTC.

The chain couples TRBV6-5 to TRBJ1-1; no definite D call. The V end was cut by 6 bases, the J end by 4 bases, with 15 bases between. The CDR3 contains 14 residues. Germline V CDR1 and CDR2: MNHEY, SVGAGI. CDR3 sequence: CASRNDQVGTEAFF. The CDR3 DNA reads TGTGCCAGCAGGAATGATCAGGTGGGCACTGAAGCTTTCTTT.

This clone was seen a handful of times. As DNA, the CDR3 is TGTGCCAGCAGTGACTCGACGGCGGGCTACACCTTC. Translating gives CASSDSTAGYTF. V and J are TRBV6-4 and TRBJ1-2; the D is unclear. The CDR3 is made up of 12 amino acids. CDR1 is MRHNA and CDR2 is SNTAGT in the germline V gene. The V gene lost 0 bases and the J gene lost 8 bases, with 7 bases spanning the gap.

The chain combines TRBV5-4 with TRBJ2-2; 7 positions agree with TRBD2. This CDR3 region has 16 residues. The germline V gene has CDR1 SGHNT and CDR2 YYREEE (reference sequence). V dropped 1 base and J dropped 7; count of bases not matched to a gene: 10. CDR3 residues: CASSLSGGGLVGELFF. CDR3 DNA sequence: TGTGCCAGCAGCTTGTCGGGCGGGGGTCTTGTCGGGGAGCTGTTTTTT.

The chain couples TRBV9 to TRBJ2-7; D call uncertain. V was clipped by 3 bases and J by 0 bases, with 22 bases between them. CDR3 length equals 18 residues. Germline V CDR1 and CDR2: SGDLS, YYNGEE. The CDR3 DNA follows: TGTGCCAGCAGCGCCTCTTGGGTCGGAACCCCCGCCTCCTACGAGCAGTACTTC. Translation gives CASSASWVGTPASYEQYF.

V usage is TRBV4-1 and J usage is TRBJ1-5; D is undetermined. Germline CDR1 and CDR2: MGHRA and YSYEKL. V lost 4 bases and J 0 bases, leaving 13 bases between the germline ends. The CDR3 extends over 16 amino acids. The CDR3 DNA reads as TGCGCCAGCAGCCGGGAGCCCCAGTATAGCAATCAGCCCCAGCATTTT. Amino acids: CASSREPQYSNQPQHF.

The chain employs TRBV7-2 and TRBJ2-5; TRBD2 matches at 7 bases. This CDR3 contains 14 residues. The trim removed 4 bases at V and 2 bases at J, leaving 4 bases unmatched. The V gene's germline CDR1 is SGHTA and CDR2 FQGNSA. The CDR3 sequence: CASSSGGPQETQYF. As DNA, the CDR3 is TGTGCCAGCAGCTCGGGGGGACCACAAGAGACCCAGTACTTC.

This clone occurred once. One end of the junction varies from germline; a read error may be responsible. The chain uses TRBV30 and TRBJ1-5; unclear D gene. CDR3 size: 14 residues. CDR1 and CDR2 (germline): GTSNPN, SVGIG (reference sequence). CDR3 sequence (DNA): TGTGCCTGGAGCGCAGACCTCAGAGGTCAGCCCCGGCATTTT. It yields the protein CAWSADLRGQPRHF.

The chain employs TRBV21-1 and TRBJ2-7; TRBD1, the D gene given by the table, was not confirmed from the DNA. TRBV21-1 is described as a pseudogene. This CDR3 comprises 15 residues. This CDR3 reads CASTSGTGDAYEQYF. The CDR3 bases are TGTGCCAGCACTTCCGGGACAGGGGACGCCTACGAGCAGTACTTC.

The chain combines TRBV11-2 with TRBJ2-7; 9 bases align to TRBD1. Germline V CDR1 and CDR2: SGHAT, FQNNGV. The CDR3 has 15 amino acids. V was pared by 6 bases and J by 3 bases, with 9 bases of the junction left unmatched. The DNA for the CDR3 is TGTGCCAGCAGACCCCCCGGGACAGGGATCTACGAGCAGTACTTC. Its protein product is CASRPPGTGIYEQYF. Together with reference TRBV11-2 and TRBJ2-7, the CDR3 gives the full variable domain: EAGVAQSPRYKIIEKRQSVAFWCNPISGHATLYWYQQILGQGPKLLIQFQNNGVVDDSQLPKDRFSAERLKGVDSTLKIQPAKLEDSAVYLCASRPPGTGIYEQYFGPGTRLTVT.

This clone was counted between two and nine times. The chain couples TRBV6-5 to TRBJ2-2, with unresolved D. V lost 6 bases to trimming and J lost 0 bases, with 2 bases between them. The CDR3 runs to 12 residues. The germline CDR1 and CDR2 sequences are MNHEY and SVGAGI. As DNA, the CDR3 is TGTGCCAGCAGCGCGAACACCGGGGAGCTGTTTTTT. It codes for CASSANTGELFF.

A remark on this clone: The same CDR3 arises from other DNA sequences in this sample as well. The rearrangement links TRBV29-1 to TRBJ1-1; TRBD1 agrees at 8 bases. The V gene's germline CDR1 is SQVTM and CDR2 ANQGSEA. V was clipped by 6 bases and J by 0 bases; unmatched bases: 3. The CDR3 loop spans 13 amino acids. The CDR3 reads CSVGQGLNTEAFF. The CDR3, as DNA: TGCAGCGTAGGACAGGGACTGAACACTGAAGCTTTCTTT.